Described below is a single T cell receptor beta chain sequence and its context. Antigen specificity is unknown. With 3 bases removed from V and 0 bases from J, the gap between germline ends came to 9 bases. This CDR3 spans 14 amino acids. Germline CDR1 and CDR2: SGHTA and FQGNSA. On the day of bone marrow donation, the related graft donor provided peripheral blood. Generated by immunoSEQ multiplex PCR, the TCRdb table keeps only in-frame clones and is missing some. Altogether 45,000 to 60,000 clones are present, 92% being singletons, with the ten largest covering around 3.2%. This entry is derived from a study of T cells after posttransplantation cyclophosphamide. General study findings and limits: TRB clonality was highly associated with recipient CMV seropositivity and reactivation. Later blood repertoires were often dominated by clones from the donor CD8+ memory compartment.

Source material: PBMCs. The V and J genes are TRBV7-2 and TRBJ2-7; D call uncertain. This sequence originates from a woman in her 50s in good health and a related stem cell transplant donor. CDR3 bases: TGTGCCAGCAGCTTGGGCAGTTCCTCCTACGAGCAGTACTTC. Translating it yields CASSLGSSSYEQYF.